Reported below is one TCR beta chain. Its antigen is unknown. The study ran its PCR with 60 Vbeta and 13 Jbeta primers. Here immunoSEQ multiplex PCR was the method, and the copy in TCRdb shows in-frame clones only, minus some. Of around 85,000 clones in the sample, 65% to 75% were seen once. The sample belongs to a study of cytomegalovirus exposure and HLA in healthy donors. Study-wide points: Analyses of presence/absence relied on an assumption of roughly uniform sequencing depth across donors.

The V gene lost 6 bases and the J gene lost 2 bases, with 4 bases spanning the gap. This CDR3 has 12 amino acids. The germline gives CDR1 SGHTA, CDR2 FQGTGA. Sequences were obtained from PBMCs. The genes are TRBV7-3 and TRBJ2-2; D not certain. The receptor was isolated from a man aged 25-45 years in good health and CMV-seropositive. CDR3 nucleotides: TGTGCCAGCAGTCCTAACACCGGGGAGCTGTTTTTT. This translates into CASSPNTGELFF. Using reference TRBV7-3 and TRBJ2-2 for the parts outside the CDR3, the full variable domain is GAGVSQTPSNKVTEKGKYVELRCDPISGHTALYWYRQSLGQGPEFLIYFQGTGAADDSGLPNDRFFAVRPEGSVSTLKIQRTERGDSAVYLCASSPNTGELFFGEGSRLTVL.